This TCR beta chain was captured by sequencing in a study of T cell changes during pregnancy in multiple sclerosis. CDR1 is MNHEY, CDR2 SVGAGI, per germline. Trimming pared 4 bases from V and 1 base from J, leaving 8 bases between. The CDR3 extends over 13 amino acids. Data came from immunoSEQ multiplex PCR; TCRdb stores just in-frame clones and leaves some out. The repertoire holds around 50,000 clones, almost 95% seen once, with about 4.5% in the top ten. The gene calls are TRBV6-5 and TRBJ2-7; possible D gene TRBD1, 6 bases. Here the sequenced sample was CD8+ T cells from peripheral blood mononuclear cells, taken in the first trimester of pregnancy. This sequence was found in a female donor with multiple sclerosis, enrolled in a pregnancy study. The CDR3 bases are TGTGCCAGCAGTTTACAGGGATCCTACGAGCAGTACTTC. This translates into CASSLQGSYEQYF.